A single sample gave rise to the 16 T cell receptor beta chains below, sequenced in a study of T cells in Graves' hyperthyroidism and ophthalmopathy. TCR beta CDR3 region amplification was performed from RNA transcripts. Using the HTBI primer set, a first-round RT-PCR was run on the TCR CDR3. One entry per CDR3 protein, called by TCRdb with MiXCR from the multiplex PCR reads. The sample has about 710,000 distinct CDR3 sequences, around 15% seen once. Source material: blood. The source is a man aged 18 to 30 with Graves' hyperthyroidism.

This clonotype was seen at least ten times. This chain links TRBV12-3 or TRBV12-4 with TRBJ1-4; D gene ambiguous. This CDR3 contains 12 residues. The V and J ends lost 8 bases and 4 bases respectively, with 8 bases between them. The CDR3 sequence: CASQQINEKLFF. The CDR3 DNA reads TGTGCCAGCCAACAGATTAATGAAAAACTGTTTTTT.

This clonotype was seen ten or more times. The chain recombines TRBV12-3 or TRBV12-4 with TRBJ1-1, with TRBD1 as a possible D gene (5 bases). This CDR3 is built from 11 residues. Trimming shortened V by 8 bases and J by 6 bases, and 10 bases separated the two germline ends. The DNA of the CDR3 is TGTGCCAGCTACCGGGGGGCTGAAGCTTTCTTT. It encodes CASYRGAEAFF.

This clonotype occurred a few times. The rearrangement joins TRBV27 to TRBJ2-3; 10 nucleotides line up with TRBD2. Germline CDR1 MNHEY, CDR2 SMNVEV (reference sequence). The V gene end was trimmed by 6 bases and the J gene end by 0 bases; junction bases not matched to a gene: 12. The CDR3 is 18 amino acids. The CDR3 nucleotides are TGTGCCAGCAGACCACTAGCGGGGCCGCGAACTAGCACAGATACGCAGTATTTT. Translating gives CASRPLAGPRTSTDTQYF.

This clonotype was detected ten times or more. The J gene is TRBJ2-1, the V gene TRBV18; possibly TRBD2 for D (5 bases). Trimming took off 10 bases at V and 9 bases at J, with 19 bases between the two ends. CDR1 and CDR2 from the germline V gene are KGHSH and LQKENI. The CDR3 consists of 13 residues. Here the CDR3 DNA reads TGTGCCACCTCCCAACCGGGGAAGAGTGAGCAGTTCTTC. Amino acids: CATSQPGKSEQFF.

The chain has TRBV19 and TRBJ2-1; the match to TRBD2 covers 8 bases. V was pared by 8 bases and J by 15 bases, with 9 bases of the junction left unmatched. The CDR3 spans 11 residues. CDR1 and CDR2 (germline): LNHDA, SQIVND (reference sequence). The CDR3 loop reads CASSAGGPSFF. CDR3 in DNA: TGTGCCAGTTCGGCGGGAGGCCCCTCGTTCTTC.

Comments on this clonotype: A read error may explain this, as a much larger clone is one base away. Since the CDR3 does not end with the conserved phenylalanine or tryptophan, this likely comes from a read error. DNA of the CDR3: TGCAGTGCTAGATTGGACTTAAACACCGGGGAGCTGTTTTCT. Protein product: CSARLDLNTGELFS. The rearrangement joins TRBV20-1 to TRBJ2-2; D may be TRBD2 (5 bases). Trimming pared 2 bases from V and 2 bases from J, leaving 9 bases between. In germline, CDR1 is DFQATT, CDR2 SNEGSKA (reference sequence). The CDR3 has 14 amino acids.

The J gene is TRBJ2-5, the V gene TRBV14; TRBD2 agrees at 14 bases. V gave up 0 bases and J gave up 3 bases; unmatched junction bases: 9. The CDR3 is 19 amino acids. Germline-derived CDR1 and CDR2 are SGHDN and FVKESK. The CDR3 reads CASSQDGRTSGRWEETQYF. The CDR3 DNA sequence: TGTGCCAGCAGCCAAGATGGGAGGACTAGCGGGAGGTGGGAAGAGACCCAGTACTTC. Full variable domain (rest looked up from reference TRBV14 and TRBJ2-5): EAGVTQFPSHSVIEKGQTVTLRCDPISGHDNLYWYRRVMGKEIKFLLHFVKESKQDESGMPNNRFLAERTGGTYSTLKVQPAELEDSGVYFCASSQDGRTSGRWEETQYFGPGTRLLVL.

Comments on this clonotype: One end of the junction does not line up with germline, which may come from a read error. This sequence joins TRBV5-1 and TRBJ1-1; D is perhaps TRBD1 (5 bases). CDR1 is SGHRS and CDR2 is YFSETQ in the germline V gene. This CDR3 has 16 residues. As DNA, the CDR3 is TGCGCCAGCAGCTTGGAAAGCAGGGACGTGAACACTGAAGCTTCCTTT. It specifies CASSLESRDVNTEASF.

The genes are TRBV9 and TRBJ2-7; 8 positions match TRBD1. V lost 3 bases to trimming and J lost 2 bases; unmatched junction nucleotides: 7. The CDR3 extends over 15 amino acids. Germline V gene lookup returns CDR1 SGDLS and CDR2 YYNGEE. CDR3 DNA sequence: TGTGCCAGCAGCGCATCGACAGGGGAAGCCTACGAGCAGTACTTC. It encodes CASSASTGEAYEQYF.

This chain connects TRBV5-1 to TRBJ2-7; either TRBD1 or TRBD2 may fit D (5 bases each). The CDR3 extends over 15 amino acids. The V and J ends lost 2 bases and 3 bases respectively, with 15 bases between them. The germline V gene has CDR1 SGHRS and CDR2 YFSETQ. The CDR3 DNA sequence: TGCGCCAGCAGCTTTGGGGGAAGGTACGACTACGAGCAGTACTTC. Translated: CASSFGGRYDYEQYF.

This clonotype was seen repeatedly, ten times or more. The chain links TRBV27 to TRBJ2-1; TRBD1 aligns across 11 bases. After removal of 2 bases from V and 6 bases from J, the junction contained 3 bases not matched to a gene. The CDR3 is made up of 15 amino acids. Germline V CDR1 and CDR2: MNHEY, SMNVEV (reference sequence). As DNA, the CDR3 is TGTGCCAGCAGTTTAATCGGGACAGGGGGCAATGAGCAGTTCTTC. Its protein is CASSLIGTGGNEQFF.

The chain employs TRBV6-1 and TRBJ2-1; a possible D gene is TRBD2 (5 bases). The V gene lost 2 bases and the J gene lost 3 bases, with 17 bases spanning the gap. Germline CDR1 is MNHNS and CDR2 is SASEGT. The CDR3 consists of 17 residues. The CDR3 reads CASSEPRVGDHYNEQFF. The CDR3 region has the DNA TGTGCCAGCAGTGAACCTAGGGTGGGAGACCACTACAATGAGCAGTTCTTC.

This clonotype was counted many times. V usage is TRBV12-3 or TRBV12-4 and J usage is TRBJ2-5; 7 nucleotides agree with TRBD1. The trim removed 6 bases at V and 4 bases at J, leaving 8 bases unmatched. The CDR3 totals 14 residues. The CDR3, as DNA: TGTGCCAGCAGGCCAGACAGGGTCGCAGAGACCCAGTACTTC. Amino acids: CASRPDRVAETQYF.

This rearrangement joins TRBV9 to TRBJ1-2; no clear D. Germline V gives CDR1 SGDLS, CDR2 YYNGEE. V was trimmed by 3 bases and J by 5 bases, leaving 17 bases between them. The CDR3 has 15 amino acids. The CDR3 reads CASSATASTFYGYTF. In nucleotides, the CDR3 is TGTGCCAGCAGCGCCACGGCCAGCACCTTTTATGGCTACACCTTC.

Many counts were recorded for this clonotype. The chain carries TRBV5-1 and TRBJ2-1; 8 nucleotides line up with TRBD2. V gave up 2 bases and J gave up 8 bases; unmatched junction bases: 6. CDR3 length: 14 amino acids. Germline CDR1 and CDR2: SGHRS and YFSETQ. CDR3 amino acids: CASSLPRGVDEQFF. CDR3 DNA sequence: TGCGCCAGCAGCTTACCGCGGGGGGTTGATGAGCAGTTCTTC.

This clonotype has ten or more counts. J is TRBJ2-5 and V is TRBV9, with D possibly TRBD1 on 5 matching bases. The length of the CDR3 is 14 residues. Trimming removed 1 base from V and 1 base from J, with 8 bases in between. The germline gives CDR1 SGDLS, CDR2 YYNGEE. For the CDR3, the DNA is TGTGCCAGCAGCGTACGACAGCCCCAAGAGACCCAGTACTTC. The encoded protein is CASSVRQPQETQYF.